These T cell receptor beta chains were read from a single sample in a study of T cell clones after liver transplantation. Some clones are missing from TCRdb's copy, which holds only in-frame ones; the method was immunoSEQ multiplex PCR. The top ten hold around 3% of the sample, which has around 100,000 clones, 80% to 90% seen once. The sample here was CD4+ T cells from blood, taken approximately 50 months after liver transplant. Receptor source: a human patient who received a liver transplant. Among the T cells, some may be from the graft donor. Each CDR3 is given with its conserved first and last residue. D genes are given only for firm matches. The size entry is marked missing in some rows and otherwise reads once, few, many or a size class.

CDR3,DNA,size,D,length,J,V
CASSVGGGIGAGELFF,TGTGCCAGCAGCGTAGGAGGAGGGATCGGGGCCGGGGAGCTGTTTTTT,.,.,16,TRBJ2-2,TRBV9
CASSLVSGNTIYF,TGTGCCAGCAGCTTAGTCTCTGGAAACACCATATATTTT,few,.,13,TRBJ1-3,TRBV7-6
CASSPRTGGPMNTEAFF,TGTGCCAGCAGCCCTAGGACAGGGGGGCCTATGAACACTGAAGCTTTCTTT,.,TRBD1,17,TRBJ1-1,TRBV9
CASSLTGETQYF,TGTGCCAGCAGCTTAACTGGCGAGACCCAGTACTTC,.,.,12,TRBJ2-5,TRBV11-2
CASSFRTGRVTEAFF,TGTGCCAGTAGTTTCCGAACAGGGCGGGTCACTGAAGCTTTCTTT,.,.,15,TRBJ1-1,TRBV19
CASGGALKGAGYTF,TGTGCCAGCGGGGGAGCCCTCAAAGGTGCGGGCTACACCTTC,.,.,14,TRBJ1-2,TRBV28
CATSRARTGLHYGYTF,TGTGCCACCAGCAGAGCTAGAACAGGGCTCCACTATGGCTACACCTTC,.,.,16,TRBJ1-2,TRBV15
CASSLVGTSGRGETQYF,TGTGCCAGCAGCTTAGTGGGGACTAGCGGGAGAGGGGAGACCCAGTACTTC,.,TRBD2,17,TRBJ2-5,TRBV7-6
CASSFPPTSGGARVGELFF,TGTGCCAGCAGCTTCCCCCCGACTAGCGGGGGGGCTCGGGTCGGGGAGCTGTTTTTT,.,TRBD2,19,TRBJ2-2,TRBV5-4
CASRQGAVLGSGANVLTF,TGTGCCAGCAGACAGGGGGCCGTCTTAGGCTCTGGGGCCAACGTCCTGACTTTC,.,TRBD1,18,TRBJ2-6,TRBV2
CASSLALNRGGNEQFF,TGTGCCAGCAGCTTAGCGCTCAACAGGGGCGGGAATGAGCAGTTCTTC,once,TRBD1,16,TRBJ2-1,TRBV7-6
CASSLNTGFTDTQYF,TGTGCCAGCAGCTTAAACACGGGGTTCACAGATACGCAGTATTTT,.,.,15,TRBJ2-3,TRBV7-2
CSGDMITEAFF,TGCAGCGGGGACATGATCACTGAAGCTTTCTTT,.,.,11,TRBJ1-1,TRBV29-1
CASSGLLSTDTQYF,TGCGCCAGCAGCGGTCTTCTATCCACAGATACGCAGTATTTT,.,.,14,TRBJ2-3,TRBV10-2
CASSEGGSTEAFF,TGTGCCAGCAGTGAAGGGGGATCGACTGAAGCTTTCTTT,.,.,13,TRBJ1-1,TRBV2
CASGVGNTIYF,TGTGCCAGCGGAGTAGGAAACACCATATATTTT,once,.,11,TRBJ1-3,TRBV2
CASSRGANEKLFF,TGTGCCAGTAGTCGGGGTGCTAATGAAAAACTGTTTTTT,once,.,13,TRBJ1-4,TRBV19
CASSSGTSYGYTF,TGTGCCAGCAGCTCCGGGACTAGCTATGGCTACACCTTC,.,.,13,TRBJ1-2,TRBV7-9
CASSIQQVAGAEAFF,TGTGCCAGCAGCATACAACAGGTGGCTGGCGCTGAAGCTTTCTTT,.,.,15,TRBJ1-1,TRBV7-8
CASRRQANYGYTF,TGTGCCAGCCGACGACAGGCTAACTATGGCTACACCTTC,few,.,13,TRBJ1-2,TRBV27
CASSFGQQYNEQFF,TGCGCCAGCAGCTTCGGACAGCAGTACAATGAGCAGTTCTTC,.,.,14,TRBJ2-1,TRBV5-1
CASSSMWRGQPQHF,TGTGCCAGCAGCAGTATGTGGCGCGGTCAGCCCCAGCATTTT,few,.,14,TRBJ1-5,TRBV7-2
CASSSMTGANEQFF,TGCGCCAGCAGCTCGATGACAGGGGCGAATGAGCAGTTCTTC,.,TRBD1,14,TRBJ2-1,TRBV5-1
CASSSNRDRVRNEQFF,TGTGCCAGCAGTTCAAACCGGGACAGGGTTAGGAATGAGCAGTTCTTC,.,TRBD1,16,TRBJ2-1,TRBV27
CASIPTRDRGTRNQPQHF,TGTGCCAGTATCCCAACCCGGGACAGGGGGACGCGCAATCAGCCCCAGCATTTT,.,TRBD1,18,TRBJ1-5,TRBV19
CASSLDSGNTGELFF,TGCGCCAGCAGCTTGGATAGCGGCAACACCGGGGAGCTGTTTTTT,.,.,15,TRBJ2-2,TRBV5-1
CASSFRASDYGYTF,TGCGCCAGCAGTTTCCGAGCTTCTGACTATGGCTACACCTTC,.,.,14,TRBJ1-2,TRBV5-1
CASSPGTALNEQFF,TGCGCCAGCAGCCCCGGGACAGCCCTCAATGAGCAGTTCTTC,.,TRBD1,14,TRBJ2-1,TRBV5-1
CASRQISYEQYF,TGTGCCAGCAGGCAGATCTCCTACGAGCAGTACTTC,.,.,12,TRBJ2-7,TRBV6-1
CASSPIGEGYTF,TGTGCCAGCAGTCCGATCGGGGAGGGCTACACCTTC,.,.,12,TRBJ1-2,TRBV28